Each of the 20 T cell receptor beta chains below was sequenced from the same sample in a study of blood T cell repertoires in COVID-19 (dated by TCRdb to the early 2020s). Library method: the immunoSEQ multiplex PCR assay. Imported from immuneACCESS, the table was reduced by TCRdb to in-frame sequences with V and J called. These copies leave out some clones; in studies compared against another copy, an unresolved V gene accounts for under half, and the cause of the remainder is not known. The sample contains fewer than 130,000 clones, 87% of them found a single time. The ten largest clonotypes hold 4.5% to 5% of the sample. Sequenced: peripheral blood. Receptors were obtained from a human donor in a cohort sampled during active COVID-19.

The sample holds one count of this clone. J is TRBJ2-5 and V is TRBV4-2, with unresolved D. Germline CDR1 and CDR2: LGHNA and YNFKEQ. The germline V and J ends were trimmed by 0 bases and 4 bases, with 12 bases remaining between them. This CDR3 is built from 15 residues. CDR3 bases: TGTGCCAGCAGCCAAGAATCCGCAGGCCGAGAGACCCAGTACTTC. It specifies CASSQESAGRETQYF.

The rearrangement uses TRBV4-2 and TRBJ2-3; D gene uncertain. Germline CDR1 LGHNA, CDR2 YNFKEQ. V lost 4 bases to trimming and J lost 3 bases, with 8 bases between them. The CDR3 is 13 residues long. The CDR3 sequence: CASSPSVTDTQYF. The CDR3 DNA follows: TGTGCCAGCAGCCCCTCCGTAACAGATACGCAGTATTTT.

The chain links TRBV27 to TRBJ2-5; D is uncertain. The V end was cut by 7 bases, the J end by 4 bases, with 16 bases between. Germline V lookup: CDR1 MNHEY, CDR2 SMNVEV (reference sequence). The CDR3 covers 14 residues. The CDR3 loop is CASKKQITSETQYF. The CDR3 bases are TGTGCCAGCAAAAAACAGATAACCTCAGAGACCCAGTACTTC.

V usage is TRBV19 and J usage is TRBJ1-5, with no clear D. Per the germline V gene, CDR1 is LNHDA and CDR2 is SQIVND (reference sequence). Trimming took off 4 bases at V and 0 bases at J, with 16 bases between the two ends. There are 17 residues in the CDR3. CDR3 region: CASSSRAGSHSNQPQHF. The CDR3 DNA is TGTGCCAGTAGTAGTCGAGCAGGCAGTCATAGCAATCAGCCCCAGCATTTT.

This chain links TRBV4-1 with TRBJ1-5, with D possibly being TRBD1 (6 bases). Germline V gives CDR1 MGHRA, CDR2 YSYEKL. This CDR3 has 13 residues. The V gene lost 0 bases and the J gene lost 7 bases, with 7 bases spanning the gap. Here the CDR3 reads CASSQEQGQPQHF. The CDR3 DNA sequence: TGCGCCAGCAGCCAAGAGCAGGGGCAGCCCCAGCATTTT.

This chain joins TRBV2 and TRBJ2-5; 9 positions match TRBD1. The CDR3 extends over 15 amino acids. The germline V gene has CDR1 SNHLY and CDR2 FYNNEI. V was clipped by 6 bases and J by 2 bases; unmatched bases: 7. The CDR3 DNA sequence: TGTGCCAGCAGGATGACAGGGGGGAGGCAAGAGACCCAGTACTTC. This sequence encodes CASRMTGGRQETQYF.

This chain uses TRBV2 with TRBJ1-2; TRBD1 matches 8 bases. The CDR3 length is 13 residues. CDR1 is SNHLY and CDR2 is FYNNEI in the germline V gene. V was pared by 5 bases and J by 4 bases, with 3 bases of the junction left unmatched. CDR3 region: CASSPGGAYGYTF. The CDR3 nucleotides read TGTGCCAGCAGTCCAGGGGGCGCCTATGGCTACACCTTC.

Notes on this clone: One junction end does not reproduce the germline sequence, and a read error may be involved. The chain combines TRBV11-2 with TRBJ1-1, with D tentatively TRBD1 (6 bases). Germline values: CDR1 SGHAT, CDR2 FQNNGV. This CDR3 is built from 15 residues. The CDR3 DNA follows: TGTGCCAGCAGCTTAGAGACAGGAGGATCCACTGGAGCTTTCTTT. This sequence encodes CASSLETGGSTGAFF.

As DNA, the CDR3 is TGTGCCAGCAGCTTAGGACAGTATAGCAATCAGCCCCAGCATTTT. It yields the protein CASSLGQYSNQPQHF. The chain links TRBV5-6 to TRBJ1-5; D possibly corresponds to TRBD1 (6 bases). Germline assignment: CDR1 SGHDT and CDR2 YYEEEE. The V end lost 2 bases, the J end lost 0 bases, and 9 bases lay between the germline ends. The CDR3 is made up of 15 amino acids.

This sequence joins TRBV24-1 and TRBJ2-7, with D unclear. Deletions cut 0 bases from V and 2 bases from J, with 4 bases between. This CDR3 has 13 amino acids. Germline CDR1 reads KGHDR; CDR2 reads SFDVKD. In DNA, the CDR3 is TGTGCCACCAGTGATTTGCAGACCTACGAGCAGTACTTC. It encodes CATSDLQTYEQYF.

The chain employs TRBV9 and TRBJ1-2; possibly TRBD1 for D (6 bases). V dropped 0 bases and J dropped 2 bases, with 8 bases sitting between them. Germline values: CDR1 SGDLS, CDR2 YYNGEE. This CDR3 has 14 amino acids. In DNA, the CDR3 is TGTGCCAGCAGCGTAGCTCAGGGGAACTATGGCTACACCTTC. As protein: CASSVAQGNYGYTF.

This clone was counted a single time. The J gene is TRBJ2-7, the V gene TRBV7-9; D possibly corresponds to TRBD2 (6 bases). The CDR3 is made up of 14 amino acids. Trimming pared 0 bases from V and 5 bases from J, leaving 11 bases between. The germline V gene has CDR1 SEHNR and CDR2 FQNEAQ (reference sequence). For the CDR3, the DNA is TGTGCCAGCAGCTTAGCGACCTCGGGGGACGAGCAGTACTTC. It yields the protein CASSLATSGDEQYF.

This clone was counted once. V usage is TRBV30 and J usage is TRBJ2-7, with D maybe TRBD1 (5 bases). Trimming pared 3 bases from V and 3 bases from J, leaving 12 bases between. Germline V CDR1 and CDR2: GTSNPN, SVGIG (reference sequence). CDR3 length equals 13 residues. CDR3 in DNA: TGTGCCTGGAGAAGTGCAGGGTACTACGAGCAGTACTTC. Residues: CAWRSAGYYEQYF.

This CDR3 is CASSTSLSGNQPQHF. CDR3 bases: TGTGCCAGCAGCACATCCCTCTCTGGCAATCAGCCCCAGCATTTT. The rearrangement links TRBV7-8 to TRBJ1-5; no definite D call. CDR1 is SGHVS, CDR2 FQNEAQ, per germline. The CDR3 is 15 amino acids. V was shortened by 5 bases and J by 2 bases, with 13 bases between the two germline ends.

The chain has TRBV11-2 and TRBJ2-3; 10 nucleotides agree with TRBD1. The CDR3 has 16 amino acids. Trimming cost V 1 base and J 2 bases; bases outside gene matches: 3. In germline, CDR1 is SGHAT, CDR2 FQNNGV. In nucleotides, the CDR3 is TGTGCCAGCAGCTTAGGGGGACAGGGGACCACAGATACGCAGTATTTT. This sequence encodes CASSLGGQGTTDTQYF.

This clone showed up just a few times. The V and J genes are TRBV24-1 and TRBJ2-2; D is possibly TRBD2 (6 bases). The V gene's germline CDR1 is KGHDR and CDR2 SFDVKD. CDR3 size: 15 residues. V was trimmed by 5 bases and J by 0 bases, leaving 9 bases between them. The CDR3 region has the DNA TGTGCCACCAGTGCTGCGGGAACGAACACCGGGGAGCTGTTTTTT. The encoded protein is CATSAAGTNTGELFF.

There are a few counts of this clone. The chain recombines TRBV27 with TRBJ2-1; 9 bases map to TRBD1. V lost 5 bases, J lost 7 bases, and 3 bases stayed unmatched. Germline V gene sequence: CDR1 MNHEY, CDR2 SMNVEV (reference sequence). The CDR3 has 13 amino acids. The CDR3 spells CASSIGQGNEQFF. The CDR3 nucleotides read TGTGCCAGCAGTATAGGACAGGGGAATGAGCAGTTCTTC.

V is TRBV10-3 and J is TRBJ1-2; 7 bases fit TRBD1. CDR1 and CDR2 from the germline V gene are ENHRY and SYGVKD. This CDR3 has 14 residues. J gave up 5 bases and V 2 bases, and 5 bases lay outside the gene matches. CDR3: CAISESGTAYGYTF. For the CDR3, the DNA is TGTGCCATCAGTGAGAGTGGGACAGCATATGGCTACACCTTC.

The J gene is TRBJ1-1, the V gene TRBV18; TRBD1 might be the D (5 bases). The CDR3 consists of 13 residues. The germline CDR1 and CDR2 sequences are KGHSH and LQKENI. The V end lost 8 bases, the J end lost 4 bases, and 14 bases lay between the germline ends. The CDR3 spells CASLTREGTEAFF. CDR3 coding DNA: TGTGCCAGCCTGACCAGGGAGGGCACTGAAGCTTTCTTT.

This clone has just one count. This chain connects TRBV7-2 to TRBJ1-5; tentatively, D is TRBD1 (5 bases). Germline CDR1 SGHTA, CDR2 FQGNSA. The CDR3 is 14 residues long. Trimming took off 0 bases at V and 9 bases at J, with 12 bases between the two ends. In DNA form, the CDR3 reads TGTGCCAGCAGCTTAGCGGGGCCGGGGGGGCCCCAGCATTTT. Translating gives CASSLAGPGGPQHF.